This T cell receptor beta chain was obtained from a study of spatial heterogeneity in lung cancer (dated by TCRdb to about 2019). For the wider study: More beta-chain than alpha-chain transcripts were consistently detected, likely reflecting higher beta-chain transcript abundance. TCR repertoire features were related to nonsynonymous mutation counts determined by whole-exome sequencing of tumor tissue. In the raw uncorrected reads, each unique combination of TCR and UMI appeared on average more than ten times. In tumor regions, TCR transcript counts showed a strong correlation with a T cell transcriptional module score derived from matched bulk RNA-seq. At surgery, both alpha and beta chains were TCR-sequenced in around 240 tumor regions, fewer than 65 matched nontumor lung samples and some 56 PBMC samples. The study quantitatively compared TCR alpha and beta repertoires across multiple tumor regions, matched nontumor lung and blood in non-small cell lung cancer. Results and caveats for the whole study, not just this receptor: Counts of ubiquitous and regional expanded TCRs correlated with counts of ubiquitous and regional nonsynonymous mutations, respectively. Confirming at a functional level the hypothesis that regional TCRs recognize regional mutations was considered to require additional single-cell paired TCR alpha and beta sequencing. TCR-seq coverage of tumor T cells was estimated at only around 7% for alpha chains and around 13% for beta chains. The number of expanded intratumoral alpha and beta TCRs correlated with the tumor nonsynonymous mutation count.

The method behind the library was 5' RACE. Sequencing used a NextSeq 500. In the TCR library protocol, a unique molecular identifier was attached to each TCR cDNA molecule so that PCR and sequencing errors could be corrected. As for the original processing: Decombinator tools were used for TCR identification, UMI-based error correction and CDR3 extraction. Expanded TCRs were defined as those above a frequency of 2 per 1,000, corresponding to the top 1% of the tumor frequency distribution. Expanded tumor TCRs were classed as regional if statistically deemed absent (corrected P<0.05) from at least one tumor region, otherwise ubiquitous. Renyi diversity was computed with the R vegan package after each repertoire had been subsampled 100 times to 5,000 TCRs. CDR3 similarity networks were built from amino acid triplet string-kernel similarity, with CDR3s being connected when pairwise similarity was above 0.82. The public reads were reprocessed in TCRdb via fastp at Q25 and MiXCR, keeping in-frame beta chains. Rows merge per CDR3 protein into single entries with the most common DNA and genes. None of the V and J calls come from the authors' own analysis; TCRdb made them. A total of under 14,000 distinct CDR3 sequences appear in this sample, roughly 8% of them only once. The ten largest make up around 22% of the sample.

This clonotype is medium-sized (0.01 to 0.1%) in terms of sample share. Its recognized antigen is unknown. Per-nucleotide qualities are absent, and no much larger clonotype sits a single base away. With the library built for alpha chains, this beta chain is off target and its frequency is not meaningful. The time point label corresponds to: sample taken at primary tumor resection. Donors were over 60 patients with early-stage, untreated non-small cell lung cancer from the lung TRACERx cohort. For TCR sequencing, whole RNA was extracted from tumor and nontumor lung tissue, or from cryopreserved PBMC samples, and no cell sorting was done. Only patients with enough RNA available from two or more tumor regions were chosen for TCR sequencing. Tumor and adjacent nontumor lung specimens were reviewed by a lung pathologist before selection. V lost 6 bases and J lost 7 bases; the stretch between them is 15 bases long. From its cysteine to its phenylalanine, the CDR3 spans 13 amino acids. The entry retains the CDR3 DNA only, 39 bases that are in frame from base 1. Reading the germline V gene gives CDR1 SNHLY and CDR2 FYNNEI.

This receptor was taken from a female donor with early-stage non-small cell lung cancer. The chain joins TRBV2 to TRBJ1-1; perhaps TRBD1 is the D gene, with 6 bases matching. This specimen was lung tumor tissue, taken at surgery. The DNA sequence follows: TGTGCCAGCAGCGCAACAGGGCGCGGTGAAGCTTTCTTT. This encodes CASSATGRGEAFF.